The text below deals with one TCR beta chain. Its antigen is unknown. The sample belongs to a study of post-analysis software for immune sequencing data. General study findings and limits: About 5 TRBV segments (TRBV5-6, TRBV5-1 and TRBV20-1 among them) occurred more frequently in patients than in controls.

Germline CDR1 and CDR2: DFQATT and SNEGSKA (reference sequence). Trimming pared 3 bases from V and 3 bases from J, leaving 11 bases between. CDR3 length equals 13 residues. Unique molecular identifiers were carried by the TCR beta cDNA libraries. TCRdb re-analysed the PCR reads in MiXCR, keeping a single row per CDR3 protein. The data hold hundreds of thousands of distinct CDR3 sequences, with 55% to 60% observed a single time. The sequence was collected from a girl under 10 years old with multiple sclerosis. The V call is TRBV20-1, the J call TRBJ2-5; D may be TRBD1 or TRBD2 (5 bases each). What was sequenced was blood. In DNA form, the CDR3 reads TGCAGTGCTAGGGGGGACGGGAAAGAGACCCAGTACTTC. Its protein is CSARGDGKETQYF.